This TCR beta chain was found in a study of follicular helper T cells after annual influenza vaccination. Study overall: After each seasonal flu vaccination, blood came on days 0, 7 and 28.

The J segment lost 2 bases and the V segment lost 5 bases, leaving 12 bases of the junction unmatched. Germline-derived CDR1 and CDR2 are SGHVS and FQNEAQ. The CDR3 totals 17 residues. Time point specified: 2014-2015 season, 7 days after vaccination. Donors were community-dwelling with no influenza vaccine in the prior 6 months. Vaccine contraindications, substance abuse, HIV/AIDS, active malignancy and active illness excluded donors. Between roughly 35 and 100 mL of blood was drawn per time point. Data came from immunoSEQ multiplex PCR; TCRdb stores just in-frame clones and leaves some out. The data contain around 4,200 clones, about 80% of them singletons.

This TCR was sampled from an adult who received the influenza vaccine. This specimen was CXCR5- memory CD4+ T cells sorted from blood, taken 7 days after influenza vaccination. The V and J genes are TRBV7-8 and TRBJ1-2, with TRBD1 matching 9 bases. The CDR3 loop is CASSQRDRAVWNYGYTF. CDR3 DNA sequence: TGTGCCAGCAGCCAGCGGGACAGGGCGGTATGGAACTATGGCTACACCTTC. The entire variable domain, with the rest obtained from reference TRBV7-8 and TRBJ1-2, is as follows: GAGVSQSPRYKVAKRGQDVALRCDPISGHVSLFWYQQALGQGPEFLTYFQNEAQLDKSGLPSDRFFAERPEGSVSTLKIQRTQQEDSAVYLCASSQRDRAVWNYGYTFGSGTRLTVV.